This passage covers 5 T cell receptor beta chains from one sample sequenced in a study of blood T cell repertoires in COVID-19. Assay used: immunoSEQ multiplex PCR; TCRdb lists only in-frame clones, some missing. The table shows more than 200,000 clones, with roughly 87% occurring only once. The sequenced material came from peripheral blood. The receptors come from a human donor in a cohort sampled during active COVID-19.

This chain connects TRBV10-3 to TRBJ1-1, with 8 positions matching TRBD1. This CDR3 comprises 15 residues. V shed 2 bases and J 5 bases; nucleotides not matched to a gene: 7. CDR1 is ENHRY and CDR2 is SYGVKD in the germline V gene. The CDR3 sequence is CAISEDRGVRTEAFF. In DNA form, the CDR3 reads TGTGCCATCAGTGAGGACAGGGGAGTTCGGACTGAAGCTTTCTTT.

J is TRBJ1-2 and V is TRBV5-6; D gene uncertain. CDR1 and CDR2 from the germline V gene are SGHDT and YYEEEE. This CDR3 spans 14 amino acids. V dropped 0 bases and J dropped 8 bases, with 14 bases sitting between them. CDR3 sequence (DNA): TGTGCCAGCAGCTTGGGGTCGGGGATATCGGGCTACACCTTC. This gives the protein CASSLGSGISGYTF.

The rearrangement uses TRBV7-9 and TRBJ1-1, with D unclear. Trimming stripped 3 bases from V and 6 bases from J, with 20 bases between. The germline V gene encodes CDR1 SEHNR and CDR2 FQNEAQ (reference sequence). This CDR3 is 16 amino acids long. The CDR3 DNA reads TGTGCCAGCAGCTTCGATTGGAGTCAGAGGTACCCTGAAGCTTTCTTT. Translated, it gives CASSFDWSQRYPEAFF.

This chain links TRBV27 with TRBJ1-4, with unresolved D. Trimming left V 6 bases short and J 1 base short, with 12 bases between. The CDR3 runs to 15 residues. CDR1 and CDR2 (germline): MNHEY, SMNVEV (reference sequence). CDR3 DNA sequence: TGTGCCAGCAGCCCCCGACGGGGAACTAATGAAAAACTGTTTTTT. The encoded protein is CASSPRRGTNEKLFF.

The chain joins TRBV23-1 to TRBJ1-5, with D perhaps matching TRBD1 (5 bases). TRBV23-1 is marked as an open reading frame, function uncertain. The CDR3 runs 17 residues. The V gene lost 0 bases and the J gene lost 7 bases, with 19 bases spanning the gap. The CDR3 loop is CASSQSSYYSGDQPQHF. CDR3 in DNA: TGCGCCAGCAGTCAATCCTCGTACTACAGCGGGGACCAGCCCCAGCATTTT.